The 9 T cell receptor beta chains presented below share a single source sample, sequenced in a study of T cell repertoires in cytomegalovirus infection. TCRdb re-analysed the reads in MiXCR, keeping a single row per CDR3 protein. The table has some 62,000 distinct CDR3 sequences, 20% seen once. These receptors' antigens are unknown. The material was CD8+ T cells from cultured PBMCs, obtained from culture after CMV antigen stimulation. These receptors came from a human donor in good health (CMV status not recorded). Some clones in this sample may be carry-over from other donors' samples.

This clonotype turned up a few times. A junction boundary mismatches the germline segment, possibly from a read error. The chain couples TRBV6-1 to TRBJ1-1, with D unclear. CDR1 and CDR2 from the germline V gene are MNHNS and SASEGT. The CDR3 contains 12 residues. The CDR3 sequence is CASNEGYTEAFF. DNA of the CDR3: TGTGCCAGCAATGAAGGGTACACTGAAGCTTTCTTT.

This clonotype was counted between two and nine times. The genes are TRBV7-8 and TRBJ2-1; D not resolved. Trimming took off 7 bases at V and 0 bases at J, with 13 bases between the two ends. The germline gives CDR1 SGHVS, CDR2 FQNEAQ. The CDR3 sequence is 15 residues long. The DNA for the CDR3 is TGTGCCAGCATCCTAGATCCGAGCTCCTACAATGAGCAGTTCTTC. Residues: CASILDPSSYNEQFF.

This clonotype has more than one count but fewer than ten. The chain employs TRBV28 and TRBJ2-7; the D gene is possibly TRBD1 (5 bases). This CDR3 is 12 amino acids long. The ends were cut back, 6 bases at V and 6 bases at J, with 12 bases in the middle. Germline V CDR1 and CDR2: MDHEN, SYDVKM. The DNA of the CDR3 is TGTGCCAGCAGCTTCAAGGGGCGCGAGCAGTACTTC. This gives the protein CASSFKGREQYF.

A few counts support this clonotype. CDR3 residues: CASSPLSGTTAFF. The CDR3 DNA reads as TGCGCCAGCAGCCCTCTTTCCGGGACGACGGCTTTCTTT. The chain recombines TRBV5-1 with TRBJ1-1; tentatively, D is TRBD1 (5 bases). The CDR3 totals 13 residues. Germline V gene data show CDR1 as SGHRS and CDR2 as YFSETQ. Trimming removed 4 bases from V and 11 bases from J, with 18 bases in between.

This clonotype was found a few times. CDR3 bases: TGTGCCAGCAGCTCCTCCCTAGCGGGGGGGCCATATACCGGGGAGCTGTTTTTT. It is translated as CASSSSLAGGPYTGELFF. This chain joins TRBV7-6 and TRBJ2-2; TRBD2 matches at 12 bases. Trimming cost V 4 bases and J 5 bases; bases outside gene matches: 11. The germline V gene has CDR1 SGHVS and CDR2 FNYEAQ. The CDR3 covers 18 residues.

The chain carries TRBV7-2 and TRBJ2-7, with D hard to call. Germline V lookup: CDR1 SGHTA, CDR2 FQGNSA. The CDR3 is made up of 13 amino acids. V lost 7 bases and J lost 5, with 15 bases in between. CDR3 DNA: TGTGCCAGCATCTCTGAGAGTGAGAACGAGCAGTACTTC. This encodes CASISESENEQYF.

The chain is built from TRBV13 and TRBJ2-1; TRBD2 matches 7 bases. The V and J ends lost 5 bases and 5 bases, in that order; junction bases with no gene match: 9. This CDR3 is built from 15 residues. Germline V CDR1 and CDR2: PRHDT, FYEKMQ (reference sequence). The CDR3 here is CASSPGTILNNEQFF. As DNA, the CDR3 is TGTGCCAGCAGCCCCGGGACTATCCTTAACAATGAGCAGTTCTTC.

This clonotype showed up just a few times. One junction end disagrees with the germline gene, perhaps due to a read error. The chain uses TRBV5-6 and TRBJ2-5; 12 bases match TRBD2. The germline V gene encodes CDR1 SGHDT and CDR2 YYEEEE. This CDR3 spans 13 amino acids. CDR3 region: CASSDGLAGSTDF. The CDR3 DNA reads TGTGCCAGCAGCGACGGACTAGCGGGGTCCACGGACTTC.

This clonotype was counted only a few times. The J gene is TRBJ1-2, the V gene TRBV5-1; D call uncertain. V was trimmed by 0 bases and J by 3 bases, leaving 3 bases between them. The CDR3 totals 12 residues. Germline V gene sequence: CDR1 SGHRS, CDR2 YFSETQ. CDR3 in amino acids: CASSLEDYGYTF. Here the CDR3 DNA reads TGCGCCAGCAGCTTGGAGGACTATGGCTACACCTTC. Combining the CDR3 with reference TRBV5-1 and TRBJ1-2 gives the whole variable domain KAGVTQTPRYLIKTRGQQVTLSCSPISGHRSVSWYQQTPGQGLQFLFEYFSETQRNKGNFPGRFSGRQFSNSRSEMNVSTLELGDSALYLCASSLEDYGYTFGSGTRLTVV.